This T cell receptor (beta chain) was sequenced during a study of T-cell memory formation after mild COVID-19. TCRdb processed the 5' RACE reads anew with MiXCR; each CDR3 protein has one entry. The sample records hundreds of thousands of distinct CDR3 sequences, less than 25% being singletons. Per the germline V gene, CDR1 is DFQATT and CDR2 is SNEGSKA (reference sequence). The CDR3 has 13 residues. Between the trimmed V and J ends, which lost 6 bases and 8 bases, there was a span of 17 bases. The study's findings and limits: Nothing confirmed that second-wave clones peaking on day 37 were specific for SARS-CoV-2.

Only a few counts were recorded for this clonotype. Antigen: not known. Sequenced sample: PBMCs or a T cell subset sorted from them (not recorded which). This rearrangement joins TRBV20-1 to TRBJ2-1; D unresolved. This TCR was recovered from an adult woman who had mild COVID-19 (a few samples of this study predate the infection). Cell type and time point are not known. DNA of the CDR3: TGCAGTGCCAACCCCGAGACCTCGGATGAGCAGTTCTTC. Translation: CSANPETSDEQFF.